These 11 T cell receptor beta chains share one sample of origin, sequenced in a study of blood T cells in healthy people across ages. Primers used in a second PCR of about 6 to 11 cycles were a sample-barcoded 5' primer and a J-beta primer mix. In TCRdb, the 5' RACE reads were re-called with MiXCR into one record per CDR3 protein. The sample includes roughly 720,000 distinct CDR3 sequences, about 53% of them seen just once. The sequenced sample was blood. Receptors were obtained from a man older than 75 in good health.

Only a few counts were recorded for this clonotype. As DNA, the CDR3 is TGTGCCAGCAGGACAGAAACTGGGGCCAACGTCCTGACTTTC. Its translation: CASRTETGANVLTF. The rearrangement links TRBV5-5 to TRBJ2-6; D possibly corresponds to TRBD1 (5 bases). The V end was cut by 5 bases, the J end by 2 bases, with 8 bases between. Germline CDR1 is SGHKS and CDR2 is YYEKEE (reference sequence). The CDR3 totals 14 residues.

J is TRBJ2-1 and V is TRBV7-9; TRBD2 might be the D (6 bases). This CDR3 has 15 residues. V lost 3 bases and J lost 0, with 9 bases in between. CDR1 is SEHNR, CDR2 FQNEAQ, per germline (reference sequence). CDR3 loop: CASSLGEASYNEQFF. CDR3 DNA sequence: TGTGCCAGCAGCTTGGGGGAGGCCTCCTACAATGAGCAGTTCTTC.

The chain recombines TRBV9 with TRBJ2-5; no definite D call. V gave up 0 bases and J gave up 1 base, with 16 bases separating them. Germline CDR1 and CDR2: SGDLS and YYNGEE. The CDR3 is 17 amino acids. CDR3: CASSVALNNAFQETQYF. The CDR3 DNA reads as TGTGCCAGCAGCGTAGCCCTTAACAATGCCTTCCAAGAGACCCAGTACTTC.

The chain combines TRBV20-1 with TRBJ2-7; maybe TRBD2 (6 bases). The closer fit of TRBJ2-5 to the DNA end suggests the J call may be wrong. The CDR3 runs to 13 residues. Germline assignment: CDR1 DFQATT and CDR2 SNEGSKA (reference sequence). The chain's CDR3 is CSATPGGEETQYF. The CDR3 bases are TGCAGTGCTACACCCGGAGGGGAAGAGACCCAGTACTTC.

On this clonotype itself: The junction and the germline gene differ at one end; a read error may be behind it. V and J are TRBV3-1 and TRBJ2-4, with TRBD2 matching over 9 bases. CDR3 length: 17 residues. The germline V gene encodes CDR1 LGHDT and CDR2 YNNKEL (reference sequence). Here the CDR3 reads CASSQMPTSGPQNIQYF. Written as DNA, the CDR3 is TGTGCCAGCAGCCAAATGCCAACTAGCGGGCCACAAAACATCCAGTACTTC.

This clonotype was counted a few times. This chain uses TRBV28 with TRBJ2-4; 11 bases align to TRBD1. The J call is uncertain, as TRBJ2-7 better fits the DNA end. The germline CDR1 and CDR2 sequences are MDHEN and SYDVKM. The CDR3 consists of 16 residues. The CDR3 is CASSFSVPGQGGEQYF. CDR3 sequence (DNA): TGTGCCAGCAGTTTCAGCGTACCGGGACAGGGGGGCGAGCAGTACTTC.

CDR3 sequence reads: CSGLGLAGGGLLDEQFF. CDR3 in DNA: TGCAGCGGGTTAGGACTAGCGGGAGGGGGCCTTTTGGATGAGCAGTTCTTC. V is TRBV29-1 and J is TRBJ2-1, with 15 bases fitting TRBD2. From germline, CDR1 is SQVTM and CDR2 ANQGSEA. V lost 7 bases, J lost 8 bases, and 15 bases stayed unmatched. CDR3 length equals 17 residues.

The V and J genes are TRBV6-6 and TRBJ2-3, with a weak D call TRBD1 (5 bases). The CDR3 is 14 amino acids. V was cut by 4 bases and J by 14 bases, with 22 bases left in between. Germline CDR1 reads MNHNY; CDR2 reads SVGAGI (reference sequence). The CDR3 reads CASSLSQGNRYAYF. CDR3 DNA sequence: TGTGCCAGCAGTTTGTCCCAGGGCAACAGATACGCGTATTTT.

V usage is TRBV7-9 and J usage is TRBJ2-3; TRBD1 matches 10 bases. Germline values: CDR1 SEHNR, CDR2 FQNEAQ (reference sequence). The CDR3 is 15 amino acids. J lost 14 bases, V lost 5 bases, and 16 bases had no gene match. The CDR3 DNA sequence: TGTGCCAGCAGCCGTGGACAGGGGGTAGGCAGATACGCGTATTTT. It yields the protein CASSRGQGVGRYAYF.

This chain uses TRBV20-1 with TRBJ2-5; TRBD2 agrees at 9 bases. The CDR3 is made up of 13 amino acids. Germline loops: CDR1 DFQATT, CDR2 SNEGSKA (reference sequence). V trimming: 5 bases; J trimming: 9 bases; junction bases outside the gene matches: 10. CDR3 sequence (DNA): TGCAGTGCTCTCAGCGGGAGGCCCGGAGCCCAGTACTTC. This gives the protein CSALSGRPGAQYF.

This clonotype was found a few times. The rearrangement links TRBV7-2 to TRBJ2-7, with 7 bases matching TRBD2. CDR1 is SGHTA and CDR2 is FQGNSA in the germline V gene. The junction had 6 bases not matched to a gene; V was cut back by 3 bases and J by 1 base. The CDR3 runs to 15 residues. This chain's CDR3 is CASSFAAGASYEQYF. CDR3 DNA: TGTGCCAGCAGCTTCGCGGCGGGAGCATCCTACGAGCAGTACTTC. The complete variable domain, with remaining parts taken from reference TRBV7-2 and TRBJ2-7, reads GAGVSQSPSNKVTEKGKDVELRCDPISGHTALYWYRQSLGQGLEFLIYFQGNSAPDKSGLPSDRFSAERTGGSVSTLTIQRTQQEDSAVYLCASSFAAGASYEQYFGPGTRLTVT.